A single T cell receptor (beta chain) is shown here with its context. Its antigen is unidentified. These data come from a study of OX40 agonist ivuxolimab in advanced cancers. Study-wide results and limits: Blood T cells, both CD4+ and CD8+, expanded clonally by week 6 at 0.1 to 3.0 mg/kg.

TCRdb keeps only in-frame clones here, not all; method: immunoSEQ multiplex PCR. The sample includes 70,000 or so clones, 85% of them seen just once. This CDR3 has 16 amino acids. Germline V gene data show CDR1 as MNHEY and CDR2 as SMNVEV (reference sequence). The V and J ends lost 2 bases and 0 bases, in that order; junction bases with no gene match: 5. The sequence was obtained from an adult with an advanced solid tumor such as melanoma, head and neck, liver or kidney cancer. V usage is TRBV27 and J usage is TRBJ2-3; 7 positions agree with TRBD1. This sample comprised CD4+ or CD8+ T cells sorted from blood, obtained in a trial of the OX40 agonist ivuxolimab. The CDR3 bases are TGTGCCAGCAGTTTACCCGGGACAGCAAGCACAGATACGCAGTATTTT. Translated, it gives CASSLPGTASTDTQYF.